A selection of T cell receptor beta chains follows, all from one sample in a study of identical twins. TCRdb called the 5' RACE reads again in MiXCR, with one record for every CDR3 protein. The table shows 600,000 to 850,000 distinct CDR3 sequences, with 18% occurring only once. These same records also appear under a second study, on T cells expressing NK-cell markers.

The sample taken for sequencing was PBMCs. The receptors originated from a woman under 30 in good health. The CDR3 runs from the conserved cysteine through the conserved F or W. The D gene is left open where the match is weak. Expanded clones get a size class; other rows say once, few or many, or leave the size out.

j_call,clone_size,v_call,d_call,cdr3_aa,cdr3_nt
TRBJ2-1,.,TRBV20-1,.,CSARWGSYNEQFF,TGCAGTGCTAGATGGGGATCCTACAATGAGCAGTTCTTC
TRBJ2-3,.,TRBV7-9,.,CASSLRGTVLNTQYF,TGTGCCAGCAGCTTACGCGGGACAGTCCTAAATACGCAGTATTTT
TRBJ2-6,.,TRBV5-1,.,CASSFRSPSGANVLTF,TGCGCCAGCAGCTTTAGGTCGCCTTCGGGGGCCAACGTCCTGACTTTC
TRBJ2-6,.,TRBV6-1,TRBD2,CASSPRRTSGSSGANVLTF,TGTGCCAGCAGTCCGCGACGGACTAGCGGGAGCTCTGGGGCCAACGTCCTGACTTTC
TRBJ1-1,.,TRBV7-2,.,CASSSRRTEAFF,TGTGCCAGCAGCTCTAGACGTACTGAAGCTTTCTTT
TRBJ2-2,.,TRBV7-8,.,CASSSLSGWDTGELFF,TGTGCCAGCAGCTCCCTCAGCGGGTGGGACACCGGGGAGCTGTTTTTT
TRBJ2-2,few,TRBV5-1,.,CASSLFRDWENTGELFF,TGCGCCAGCAGCTTGTTCCGGGACTGGGAGAACACCGGGGAGCTGTTTTTT
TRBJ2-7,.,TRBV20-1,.,CSGSGVHEQYF,TGCAGTGGGTCCGGGGTTCACGAGCAGTACTTC
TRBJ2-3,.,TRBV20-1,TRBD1,CSGTGNPTDTQYF,TGCAGTGGGACAGGGAACCCCACAGATACGCAGTATTTT
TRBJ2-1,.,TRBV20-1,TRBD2,CSARRLAGNEQFF,TGCAGTGCTAGACGGCTAGCGGGCAATGAGCAGTTCTTC
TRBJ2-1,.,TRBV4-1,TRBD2,CASRSGRGFEQFF,TGCGCCAGCCGCTCGGGGCGGGGGTTTGAGCAGTTCTTC
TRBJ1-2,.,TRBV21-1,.,CASSNVGGRLARGYGYTF,TGTGCCAGCAGCAATGTCGGCGGCAGACTCGCGCGGGGGTATGGCTACACCTTC
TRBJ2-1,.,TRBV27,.,CASSGMRSYNEQFF,TGTGCCAGCAGCGGAATGAGATCCTACAATGAGCAGTTCTTC
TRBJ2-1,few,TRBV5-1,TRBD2,CASSPEQRGGRNEQFF,TGCGCCAGCAGCCCGGAACAGCGGGGGGGCCGCAATGAGCAGTTCTTC
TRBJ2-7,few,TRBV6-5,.,CASSYGSSGGRYEQYF,TGTGCCAGCAGTTACGGGTCCTCCGGGGGCCGCTACGAGCAGTACTTC
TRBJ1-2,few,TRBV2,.,CASSEGGYTF,TGTGCCAGCAGTGAAGGAGGCTACACCTTC